This T cell receptor beta chain was documented in a study of T cell changes during pregnancy in multiple sclerosis. Using immunoSEQ multiplex PCR, the repertoire was profiled, and TCRdb retains in-frame clones only, with some absent. The sample records over 9,000 clones, roughly 80% being singletons. With 5 bases removed from V and 3 bases from J, the gap between germline ends came to 11 bases. Per the germline V gene, CDR1 is SGHTA and CDR2 is FQGTGA. This CDR3 is built from 14 residues. The origin of this receptor is a female donor in good health, enrolled as a control in a pregnancy study. The specimen was CD8+ T cells from peripheral blood mononuclear cells, collected after pregnancy. The rearrangement joins TRBV7-3 to TRBJ2-1; weak D call: TRBD2 (6 bases). The CDR3 DNA is TGTGCCAGCAGCCCTAGCGTGTTCTACAATGAGCAGTTCTTC. Translating it yields CASSPSVFYNEQFF. Based on the CDR3 plus reference TRBV7-3 and TRBJ2-1, the full variable domain is GAGVSQTPSNKVTEKGKYVELRCDPISGHTALYWYRQSLGQGPEFLIYFQGTGAADDSGLPNDRFFAVRPEGSVSTLKIQRTERGDSAVYLCASSPSVFYNEQFFGPGTRLTVL.